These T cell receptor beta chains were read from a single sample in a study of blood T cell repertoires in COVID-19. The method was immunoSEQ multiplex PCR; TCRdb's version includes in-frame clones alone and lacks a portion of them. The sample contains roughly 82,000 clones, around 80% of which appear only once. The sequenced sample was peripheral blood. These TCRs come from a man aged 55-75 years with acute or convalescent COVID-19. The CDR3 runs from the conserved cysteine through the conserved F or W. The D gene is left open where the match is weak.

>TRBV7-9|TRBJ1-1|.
CASSDPAVEAFF
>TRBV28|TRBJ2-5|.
CASARDRKTQYF
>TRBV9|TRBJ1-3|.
CASSVVPGVNTIYF
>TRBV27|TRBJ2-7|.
CASSFRGSYEQYF
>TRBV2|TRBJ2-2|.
CASSEEGELFF
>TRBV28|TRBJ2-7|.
CASGRSPYEQYF
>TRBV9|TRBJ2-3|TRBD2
CASSSGGTSGRLDTQYF
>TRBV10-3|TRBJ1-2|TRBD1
CAISEIMTGAKEGYTF
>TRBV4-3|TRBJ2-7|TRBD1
CASSNDRGAYEQYF
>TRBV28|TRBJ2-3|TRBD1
CASSFGQGRSDTQYF
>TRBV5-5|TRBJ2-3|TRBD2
CASTKGLAGAVLTTDTQYF
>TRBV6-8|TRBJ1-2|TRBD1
CASLPGQGSLNYGYTF
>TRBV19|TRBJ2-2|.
CASSIRGRTGELFF
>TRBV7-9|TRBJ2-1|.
CASSSTGRDEQFF
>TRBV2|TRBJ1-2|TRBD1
CASSLQGPRGGYTF
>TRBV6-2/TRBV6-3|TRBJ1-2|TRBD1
CASSLGQGAVRGYTF
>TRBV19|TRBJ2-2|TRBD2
CATRKLAGDHTGELFF
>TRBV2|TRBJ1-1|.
CASSDSYVNTEAFF
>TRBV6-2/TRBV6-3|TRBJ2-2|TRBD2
CASIPGGWTGELFF
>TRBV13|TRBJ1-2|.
CASSLGQGLHYGYTF
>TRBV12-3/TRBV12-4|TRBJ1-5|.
CASSLMRNQPQHF
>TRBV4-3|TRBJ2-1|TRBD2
CASSQTSGVYNEQFF
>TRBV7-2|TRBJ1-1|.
CASSWDTSEAFF
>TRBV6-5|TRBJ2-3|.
CAVRKGDTTDTQYF
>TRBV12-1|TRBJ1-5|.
CASSGTGPSSNQPQHF
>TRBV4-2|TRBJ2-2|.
CASSQLSTGELFF
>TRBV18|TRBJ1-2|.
CASSPNGEVGYTF